A single TCR beta chain is shown here with its context. Its antigen is currently unknown. These data originate in a study of shared clonotypes between healthy human individuals. The CDR3 runs 13 residues. Germline lookup yields CDR1 LNHDA and CDR2 SQIVND (reference sequence). The V and J ends lost 9 bases and 5 bases, in that order; junction bases with no gene match: 5. General study results and limits: Naive subsets generally exceeded memory subsets in estimated richness.

The table came from immunoSEQ multiplex PCR; TCRdb's copy has only in-frame clones and leaves some out. The sample has over 950,000 clones; approximately 77% are singletons. V gene TRBV19 combines with J gene TRBJ1-5; 9 bases fit TRBD1. This TCR was recovered from a man aged 18 to 35 in good health. Some clones in this sample may be carry-over from other donors' samples. Sequenced: memory CD4+ T cells from PBMCs. Subset denoted: CD45RA-negative fraction. Here the CDR3 reads CASRGQGYQPQHF. The CDR3 DNA reads as TGTGCCAGCAGGGGACAGGGATATCAGCCCCAGCATTTT.